This TCR beta chain comes out of a study of T-cell reconstitution after alpha-beta-depleted transplantation in children. Library preparation (for TCRbeta) was performed with unique molecular identifiers. TCRdb re-called the PCR reads through MiXCR, storing one row per CDR3 protein. The sample lists 150,000 to 250,000 distinct CDR3 sequences; about 14% were seen once. This clonotype was counted many times. This CDR3 is built from 15 residues. This TCR came from a human donor who donated a stem cell graft to a child with acute lymphoblastic leukemia. The starting material was PBMCs from the stem cell graft donor, obtained from the stem cell graft. The gene calls are TRBV21-1 and TRBJ1-1. TRBV21-1 is marked as a pseudogene. For the CDR3, the DNA is TGTGCCAGCAGCCTAACGGGGGTAAGAGGGACTGAAGCTTTCTTT. It yields the protein CASSLTGVRGTEAFF.